This TCR beta chain was recorded in a study of T-cell reconstitution after alpha-beta-depleted transplantation in children. The TCRbeta library was prepared with unique molecular identifiers. TCRdb passed the PCR reads through MiXCR, listing each CDR3 protein once. This table has 330,000 or so distinct CDR3 sequences, around a tenth appearing once. This clonotype was detected a few times. Here the sequenced sample was PBMCs from the stem cell graft donor, taken from the stem cell graft. The TCR comes from a human donor who donated a stem cell graft to a child with acute lymphoblastic leukemia.

CDR3 in DNA: TGTGCCAGCAGTTACTCAACCGGGTGGGGGGACTACGAGCAGTACTTC. Protein product: CASSYSTGWGDYEQYF. This chain joins TRBV6-2 or TRBV6-3 and TRBJ2-7; D may be TRBD2 (6 bases). CDR3 length: 16 residues. Trimming took off 0 bases at V and 3 bases at J, with 15 bases between the two ends. Germline loops: CDR1 MNHEY, CDR2 SVGEGT.